This T cell receptor beta chain was documented in a study of response to subunit inactivated influenza vaccine. General study points: There was a suggestion from the authors that each seasonal influenza vaccination recruits few new T cells.

The CDR3 has 15 residues. Losses at the gene ends were 1 base for V and 2 bases for J; bases not matched to a gene: 2. The germline CDR1 and CDR2 sequences are LGHNA and YNFKEQ. As regards this clonotype: What it binds is unknown.

A single record per CDR3 protein comes from TCRdb applying MiXCR to the RT-PCR reads. The repertoire holds roughly 700,000 distinct CDR3 sequences, with roughly 13% as singletons. Specimen: PBMCs from blood, collected less than 15 days before vaccination. The clonotype comes from a man aged 45-65 years who received an inactivated influenza vaccine. The gene calls are TRBV4-2 and TRBJ2-1; 7 positions agree with TRBD1. DNA of the CDR3: TGTGCCAGCAGCCAAGGGGACAGAACCTACAATGAGCAGTTCTTC. It yields the protein CASSQGDRTYNEQFF.